Following are 28 T cell receptor beta chains from one sample sequenced in a study of blood T cells in healthy people across ages. Using a J-beta primer mix together with a sample-barcoded 5' primer, a second PCR was run for about 6 to 11 cycles. TCRdb called the 5' RACE reads again in MiXCR, with one record for every CDR3 protein. The sample consists of roughly 720,000 distinct CDR3 sequences, about 55% of them appearing once. Sequenced: blood. These receptors all stem from a man at least 80 years old in good health.

The chain is built from TRBV5-1 and TRBJ1-2; 7 bases are shared with TRBD1. This CDR3 is built from 16 residues. The V and J ends lost 4 bases and 4 bases, in that order; junction bases with no gene match: 13. Germline V gene lookup returns CDR1 SGHRS and CDR2 YFSETQ. CDR3 nucleotides: TGCGCCAGCAGCCAGGGACAGACGATATCTTCCTATGGCTACACCTTC. Protein sequence: CASSQGQTISSYGYTF.

The chain employs TRBV5-1 and TRBJ2-5; D is possibly TRBD1 (6 bases). The V and J ends lost 3 bases and 1 base respectively, with 13 bases between them. Germline V gene lookup returns CDR1 SGHRS and CDR2 YFSETQ. The CDR3 sequence is 15 residues long. The CDR3 DNA follows: TGCGCCAGCAGCTCGACACAGGGAGTCCAAGAGACCCAGTACTTC. Translating gives CASSSTQGVQETQYF.

The rearrangement joins TRBV20-1 to TRBJ1-5, with D unresolved. The CDR3 totals 12 residues. V dropped 3 bases and J dropped 7 bases, with 10 bases sitting between them. Germline V gene data show CDR1 as DFQATT and CDR2 as SNEGSKA (reference sequence). The CDR3: CSASAGGQPQHF. The CDR3 nucleotides read TGCAGTGCTAGCGCGGGAGGCCAGCCCCAGCATTTT.

In this sample, this clonotype turned up a few times. V gene TRBV20-1 combines with J gene TRBJ1-6; no firm D call. CDR1 is DFQATT, CDR2 SNEGSKA, per germline (reference sequence). Trimming shortened V by 5 bases and J by 5 bases, and 16 bases separated the two germline ends. The CDR3 is made up of 15 amino acids. CDR3 amino acids: CSAPDPRGNNSPLHF. The CDR3 DNA follows: TGCAGTGCTCCCGACCCCCGTGGGAATAATTCACCCCTCCACTTT.

The chain uses TRBV20-1 and TRBJ2-5; 14 positions agree with TRBD2. There are 16 residues in the CDR3. The J segment lost 11 bases and the V segment lost 4 bases, leaving 15 bases of the junction unmatched. CDR1 is DFQATT and CDR2 is SNEGSKA in the germline V gene (reference sequence). The CDR3 DNA is TGCAGTGCTACTAAGCCCGGGACTAGCGGGAGAGGTGAGCAGTACTTC. Translating it yields CSATKPGTSGRGEQYF.

This clonotype was seen a few times. This chain joins TRBV5-1 and TRBJ2-1; tentatively, D is TRBD1 (7 bases). V gave up 5 bases and J gave up 0 bases, with 15 bases separating them. The CDR3 is made up of 16 amino acids. The germline V gene has CDR1 SGHRS and CDR2 YFSETQ. CDR3: CASSYGTAGSYNEQFF. The CDR3 DNA sequence: TGCGCCAGCAGTTACGGGACAGCGGGCTCCTACAATGAGCAGTTCTTC.

This chain uses TRBV7-2 with TRBJ2-3, with 12 bases matching TRBD2. The ends lost 1 base at V and 6 bases at J; junction bases unmatched: 5. CDR1 SGHTA and CDR2 FQGNSA come from the germline V gene. The CDR3 runs 16 residues. The CDR3 DNA follows: TGTGCCAGCAGCTTAGGGCTAGCGGGAGGGGTGGATACGCAGTATTTT. As protein: CASSLGLAGGVDTQYF.

The CDR3 sequence is CASDPRGNQPQHF. The CDR3 region has the DNA TGTGCCAGCGATCCTAGGGGGAATCAGCCCCAGCATTTT. This chain connects TRBV6-6 to TRBJ1-5; D may be TRBD1 (6 bases). CDR3 length: 13 residues. Deletions cut 8 bases from V and 4 bases from J, with 12 bases between. The germline CDR1 and CDR2 sequences are MNHNY and SVGAGI (reference sequence).

The CDR3 coding sequence is TGTGCCAGCAGCCTAAGGGGCGGGGTGGGGAATGAGCAGTACTTC. Its protein product is CASSLRGGVGNEQYF. The chain uses TRBV4-2 and TRBJ2-7; weak D call: TRBD2 (6 bases). The V and J ends lost 4 bases and 7 bases respectively, with 20 bases between them. The germline V gene encodes CDR1 LGHNA and CDR2 YNFKEQ. This CDR3 region has 15 residues.

This clonotype was detected once. The chain joins TRBV7-9 to TRBJ2-5; 9 nucleotides align to TRBD2. CDR1 is SEHNR, CDR2 FQNEAQ, per germline (reference sequence). V lost 7 bases and J lost 11; bases outside the gene matches: 17. The CDR3 length is 15 residues. CDR3 in amino acids: CASMRAGGFNNEQYF. CDR3 in DNA: TGTGCCAGCATGCGAGCGGGAGGCTTTAACAATGAGCAGTACTTC.

This chain uses TRBV29-1 with TRBJ2-1; TRBD2 matches 9 bases. Germline CDR1 SQVTM, CDR2 ANQGSEA. This CDR3 region has 17 residues. J gave up 5 bases and V 1 base, and 12 bases lay outside the gene matches. The CDR3 bases are TGCAGCGTTGAAGGGCTAGCGGGAACCAATTCCCACAATGAGCAGTTCTTC. Its translation is CSVEGLAGTNSHNEQFF.

The chain couples TRBV29-1 to TRBJ1-2; 7 positions match TRBD1. Germline-derived CDR1 and CDR2 are SQVTM and ANQGSEA. This CDR3 comprises 12 residues. With V trimmed by 7 bases and J by 6 bases, 8 bases remained unmatched. CDR3: CSARQGGDGYTF. As DNA, the CDR3 is TGCAGCGCACGACAGGGAGGAGATGGCTACACCTTC.

This clonotype has a handful of counts. The V and J genes are TRBV29-1 and TRBJ2-1; no clear D gene. V was trimmed by 4 bases and J by 9 bases, leaving 7 bases between them. The CDR3 covers 10 residues. Germline lookup yields CDR1 SQVTM and CDR2 ANQGSEA. CDR3: CSVGGREQFF. DNA for the CDR3: TGCAGCGTTGGTGGGCGTGAGCAGTTCTTC.

The chain joins TRBV6-6 to TRBJ2-5, with TRBD1 matching over 7 bases. Germline V gene data show CDR1 as MNHNY and CDR2 as SVGAGI (reference sequence). CDR3 size: 15 residues. V lost 4 bases and J lost 1; bases outside the gene matches: 6. The DNA for the CDR3 is TGTGCCAGCAGTTTATGGAGACAGGGCCAAGAGACCCAGTACTTC. Translated, it gives CASSLWRQGQETQYF.

The chain joins TRBV2 to TRBJ1-1; D is unclear. Germline CDR1 and CDR2: SNHLY and FYNNEI. This CDR3 is 15 amino acids long. The germline V and J ends were trimmed by 5 bases and 1 base, with 14 bases remaining between them. The CDR3 coding sequence is TGTGCCAGCAGTCCACTCCAGACCTGGAACACTGAAGCTTTCTTT. Amino acid sequence: CASSPLQTWNTEAFF.

This clonotype has a single count. One junction end disagrees with the germline gene, perhaps due to a read error. This chain connects TRBV12-3 or TRBV12-4 to TRBJ2-1, with D possibly being TRBD1 or TRBD2 (5 bases each). CDR3 length: 16 amino acids. The CDR3 is CASSLAGTDIYNEQFF. The CDR3 DNA reads TGCGCCAGCAGTTTAGCCGGGACCGATATTTACAATGAGCAGTTCTTC.

The table lists this clonotype with a few counts. The chain joins TRBV27 to TRBJ2-1; 12 bases align to TRBD2. The ends lost 7 bases at V and 9 bases at J; junction bases unmatched: 7. Germline V CDR1 and CDR2: MNHEY, SMNVEV (reference sequence). This CDR3 contains 14 residues. The CDR3 sequence is CASTSGRALGEQFF. DNA of the CDR3: TGTGCCAGCACTAGCGGGAGGGCCCTCGGTGAGCAGTTCTTC.

This clonotype was found a few times. This chain uses TRBV3-1 with TRBJ2-7; no reliable D call. The germline V gene encodes CDR1 LGHDT and CDR2 YNNKEL (reference sequence). Trimming removed 0 bases at V and 3 bases at J, with 9 bases between. The CDR3 runs 14 residues. CDR3 sequence: CASSQDLQVYEQYF. The CDR3 coding sequence is TGTGCCAGCAGCCAAGATCTTCAGGTCTACGAGCAGTACTTC.

This clonotype was seen more than once but under ten times. V usage is TRBV28 and J usage is TRBJ2-7; D tentatively reads TRBD1 or TRBD2 (5 bases each). V lost 5 bases and J 1 base, leaving 12 bases between the germline ends. The CDR3 is 14 residues long. The germline V gene has CDR1 MDHEN and CDR2 SYDVKM. The CDR3: CASSTGDLSYEQYF. The CDR3 DNA reads TGTGCCAGCAGTACCGGGGACCTGTCCTACGAGCAGTACTTC.

In regard to this clonotype: This clone may be a read error of a much larger clone one base away. The CDR3 DNA follows: TGTGCCAGCAGCCTCAACGATGAGCAGTACTTC. This encodes CASSLNDEQYF. The J gene is TRBJ2-5, the V gene TRBV3-1; no clear D. CDR1 LGHDT and CDR2 YNNKEL come from the germline V gene (reference sequence). Deletions cut 4 bases from V and 11 bases from J, with 11 bases between. The CDR3 is 11 residues long.

The rearrangement joins TRBV7-8 to TRBJ2-2, with 7 bases matching TRBD2. The CDR3 is 16 amino acids. The junction had 6 bases not matched to a gene; V was cut back by 5 bases and J by 0 bases. Germline V lookup: CDR1 SGHVS, CDR2 FQNEAQ. CDR3 sequence: CASSRAGTTNTGELFF. The CDR3 region has the DNA TGTGCCAGCAGCCGCGCGGGGACTACGAACACCGGGGAGCTGTTTTTT.

In this sample, this clonotype turned up a few times. The CDR3 loop is CASSFPVQPILLAKNIQYF. The CDR3 bases are TGTGCCAGCAGCTTCCCGGTCCAACCGATCCTCTTGGCCAAAAACATTCAGTACTTC. This chain links TRBV7-2 with TRBJ2-4; D not certain. The CDR3 is 19 residues long. The V gene lost 3 bases and the J gene lost 1 base, with 22 bases spanning the gap. CDR1 SGHTA and CDR2 FQGNSA come from the germline V gene. Drawing the rest from reference TRBV7-2 and TRBJ2-4, the complete variable domain is GAGVSQSPSNKVTEKGKDVELRCDPISGHTALYWYRQSLGQGLEFLIYFQGNSAPDKSGLPSDRFSAERTGGSVSTLTIQRTQQEDSAVYLCASSFPVQPILLAKNIQYFGAGTRLSVL.

V and J are TRBV7-2 and TRBJ2-1, with 8 bases that match TRBD2. The J call may be faulty, since TRBJ2-7 better matches the DNA end. The germline gives CDR1 SGHTA, CDR2 FQGNSA. The CDR3 has 12 amino acids. CDR3 in DNA: TGTGCCCACACTAGCGGCTACAATGAGCAGTACTTC. Translated: CAHTSGYNEQYF.

This clonotype came up once. The V gene is TRBV27, the J gene TRBJ1-2; possible D gene TRBD1, 5 bases. With 10 bases removed from V and 7 bases from J, the gap between germline ends came to 22 bases. CDR1 MNHEY and CDR2 SMNVEV come from the germline V gene (reference sequence). The CDR3 is 14 amino acids. CDR3 in DNA: TGTGCCAACACCCTAAGGGGCAGGGAGGGTGGCTACACCTTC. This encodes CANTLRGREGGYTF.

This clonotype appeared once. The chain carries TRBV11-2 and TRBJ2-4; D may correspond to TRBD1 or TRBD2 (5 bases each). The J call may be in error: the DNA end matches TRBJ2-7 better. Germline CDR1 SGHAT, CDR2 FQNNGV. This CDR3 is 16 amino acids long. In DNA, the CDR3 is TGTGCCAGCAGCTTAGTTCCCGACGGGGCCCTTTACGAGCAGTACTTC. Its translation is CASSLVPDGALYEQYF.

The J gene is TRBJ2-1, the V gene TRBV3-1; TRBD2 matches at 9 bases. The CDR3 runs 17 residues. Germline trimming cut 6 bases from V and 3 bases from J; bases unmatched to any gene: 12. Germline V lookup: CDR1 LGHDT, CDR2 YNNKEL (reference sequence). CDR3: CASSAFLAGVVYNEQFF. CDR3 bases: TGTGCCAGCAGTGCTTTTTTAGCGGGAGTCGTCTACAATGAGCAGTTCTTC.

The rearrangement uses TRBV4-1 and TRBJ2-7; TRBD1 matches 11 bases. Germline V lookup: CDR1 MGHRA, CDR2 YSYEKL. Unmatched junction bases numbered 10, after V lost 3 bases and J lost 3 bases. The CDR3 loop spans 17 amino acids. The CDR3, as DNA: TGCGCCAGCAGCCAGGGGGTCGCTGGGACAGGGGGCTACGAGCAGTACTTC. Translation: CASSQGVAGTGGYEQYF.

This chain joins TRBV28 and TRBJ2-1; TRBD2 agrees at 8 bases. With V trimmed by 7 bases and J by 4 bases, 3 bases remained unmatched. The CDR3 is 13 residues long. Germline V gene sequence: CDR1 MDHEN, CDR2 SYDVKM. The DNA of the CDR3 is TGTGCCAGCACTAGCGGGCAGTACAATGAGCAGTTCTTC. The encoded protein is CASTSGQYNEQFF.